This T cell receptor (beta chain) is from a study of T cell repertoires in cytomegalovirus infection. The wider study: Selection of CMV epitopes for the study included recently identified HLA-C-restricted and well-studied HLA-B-restricted ones. In public TCR beta signatures, there were indications of both CMV infection and matching HLA type. Study conclusions and caveats: The ex vivo response showed dominance by HLA-C-restricted CMV-specific TCR beta clonotypes. Cumulative frequency of public TCR beta families picked out carriers of CMV plus the relevant HLA.

A few counts support this clonotype. Its antigen is not known. TCRdb used MiXCR to reprocess the reads, holding one entry per CDR3 protein. The data contain roughly 920,000 distinct CDR3 sequences, less than 35% of them singletons. This sample comprised cultured CD8+ T cells from PBMCs, obtained from culture after CMV antigen stimulation. The receptor was derived from a human donor in good health (CMV status not recorded). Some clones in this sample may be carry-over from other donors' samples.

DNA for the CDR3: TGTGCCAGCAGTTTATCATTGGAGGGGGCAGATACGCAGTATTTT. Encoded protein: CASSLSLEGADTQYF. The chain uses TRBV12-3 or TRBV12-4 and TRBJ2-3; D is tentatively TRBD1 or TRBD2 (6 bases each). There are 15 residues in the CDR3. Trimming stripped 2 bases from V and 4 bases from J, with 13 bases between.